One sample yielded the 3 T cell receptor beta chains listed below, sequenced in a study of early T cells in non-severe SARS-CoV-2 infection. MiXCR, run by TCRdb on the 5' RACE reads, gives a single entry per CDR3 protein. This table has tens of thousands of distinct CDR3 sequences, 5% to 5.5% appearing once. The sequenced material came from whole blood. These receptors all stem from an adult who was a healthcare worker with PCR-confirmed SARS-CoV-2 infection or an uninfected control (not recorded which).

The chain carries TRBV7-2 and TRBJ2-7; D uncertain. The CDR3 runs 15 residues. The germline CDR1 and CDR2 sequences are SGHTA and FQGNSA. The V gene lost 1 base and the J gene lost 0 bases, with 10 bases spanning the gap. CDR3 bases: TGTGCCAGCAGCTTAGTCCGAGACTTCTCCTACGAGCAGTACTTC. Protein: CASSLVRDFSYEQYF. The whole variable domain, filled in from reference TRBV7-2 and TRBJ2-7, reads GAGVSQSPSNKVTEKGKDVELRCDPISGHTALYWYRQSLGQGLEFLIYFQGNSAPDKSGLPSDRFSAERTGGSVSTLTIQRTQQEDSAVYLCASSLVRDFSYEQYFGPGTRLTVT.

The V call is TRBV4-3, the J call TRBJ2-2; D unresolved. Trimming removed 0 bases at V and 4 bases at J, with 6 bases between. This CDR3 is built from 14 residues. Germline CDR1 is LGHNA and CDR2 is YSLEER. DNA of the CDR3: TGCGCCAGCAGCCAAGAAGGCGGCACCGGGGAGCTGTTTTTT. Amino acids: CASSQEGGTGELFF.

V gene TRBV3-2 combines with J gene TRBJ1-5; the listed D gene, TRBD1, was not tested against the DNA. TRBV3-2 is noted as a pseudogene. This CDR3 contains 14 residues. The CDR3 is CASSSQGSDQPQHF. The CDR3 DNA is TGTGCCAGCAGCTCACAGGGTTCTGATCAGCCCCAGCATTTT.